Listed here are 28 T cell receptor beta chains from one sample, sequenced in a study of T cells after yellow fever vaccination. TCRdb reprocessed the 5' RACE reads with MiXCR, giving one entry per CDR3 protein. Found here are a few hundred thousand distinct CDR3 sequences, more than 5.5% of them singletons; the top ten hold over 14%. Material: PBMCs, obtained 5 days after the yellow fever booster vaccination. These receptors were collected from a man younger than 45 who received the YFV17D yellow fever vaccine.

The rearrangement links TRBV20-1 to TRBJ2-1; D call uncertain. CDR3 length: 13 amino acids. Germline CDR1 and CDR2: DFQATT and SNEGSKA (reference sequence). V lost 3 bases, J lost 3 bases, and 9 bases lay in between. CDR3 in DNA: TGCAGTGCTAGTCTCGGCCTCTACAATGAGCAGTTCTTC. It encodes CSASLGLYNEQFF.

DNA of the CDR3: TGTGCCAGCAGCCTTCCATTTGGGGGGCTGCAAGAGACCCAGTACTTC. Protein product: CASSLPFGGLQETQYF. V and J are TRBV5-6 and TRBJ2-5; either TRBD1 or TRBD2 may supply D (6 bases each). V was trimmed by 4 bases and J by 2 bases, leaving 18 bases between them. The CDR3 length is 16 residues. Germline CDR1 is SGHDT and CDR2 is YYEEEE.

A few counts support this clonotype. This chain uses TRBV6-2 or TRBV6-3 with TRBJ2-5; 7 bases fit TRBD2. Germline V lookup: CDR1 MNHEY, CDR2 SVGEGT. V dropped 5 bases and J dropped 4; count of bases not matched to a gene: 4. The CDR3 runs to 13 residues. The CDR3 reads CASSALARETQYF. CDR3 sequence (DNA): TGTGCCAGCAGTGCACTAGCGAGAGAGACCCAGTACTTC.

This rearrangement joins TRBV5-1 to TRBJ1-1; D remains ambiguous. The CDR3 sequence is 15 residues long. CDR1 is SGHRS, CDR2 YFSETQ, per germline. The V and J ends lost 0 bases and 5 bases respectively, with 14 bases between them. This chain's CDR3 is CASSLVVGGRTEAFF. CDR3 nucleotides: TGCGCCAGCAGCTTGGTAGTTGGCGGTCGGACTGAAGCTTTCTTT.

This sequence joins TRBV5-5 and TRBJ1-3; no firm D call. This CDR3 is built from 16 residues. V was cut by 0 bases and J by 0 bases, with 10 bases left in between. Germline-derived CDR1 and CDR2 are SGHKS and YYEKEE (reference sequence). The CDR3 DNA reads TGTGCCAGCAGCTTGGGGGTCGACATCTCTGGAAACACCATATATTTT. This gives the protein CASSLGVDISGNTIYF.

This clonotype was observed many times. The chain is built from TRBV19 and TRBJ2-1; tentative D call: TRBD2 (5 bases). V was cut by 3 bases and J by 2 bases, with 11 bases left in between. Germline values: CDR1 LNHDA, CDR2 SQIVND (reference sequence). The CDR3 has 15 amino acids. In nucleotides, the CDR3 is TGTGCCAGTAGTATCCGGGGTAGCCCCTACAATGAGCAGTTCTTC. Translation gives CASSIRGSPYNEQFF.

V is TRBV3-1 and J is TRBJ1-1; 7 nucleotides agree with TRBD1. The J segment lost 7 bases and the V segment lost 1 base, leaving 0 bases of the junction unmatched. The CDR3 runs 12 residues. CDR1 is LGHDT and CDR2 is YNNKEL in the germline V gene (reference sequence). CDR3 amino acids: CASSQGDSEAFF. CDR3 nucleotide sequence: TGTGCCAGCAGCCAAGGGGACAGTGAAGCTTTCTTT.

In this sample, this clonotype turned up a few times. V gene TRBV11-2 combines with J gene TRBJ1-1; D uncertain. The germline V gene has CDR1 SGHAT and CDR2 FQNNGV. V gave up 4 bases and J gave up 4 bases, with 7 bases separating them. This CDR3 has 12 residues. CDR3: CASSSRFTEAFF. DNA of the CDR3: TGTGCCAGCAGCTCGCGGTTCACTGAAGCTTTCTTT.

Only one count was recorded for this clonotype. A much larger clone is a single base away; this may be a read error. CDR3 in amino acids: CASSRIGLAEKETQFF. CDR3 coding DNA: TGTGCCAGCAGCCGGATAGGACTAGCGGAGAAAGAGACCCAGTTCTTC. This sequence joins TRBV4-2 and TRBJ2-5, with TRBD2 matching over 10 bases. The J call may be in error: the DNA end matches TRBJ2-1 better. The CDR3 has 16 amino acids. CDR1 and CDR2 from the germline V gene are LGHNA and YNFKEQ.

In this sample, this clonotype turned up many times. The rearrangement joins TRBV19 to TRBJ1-4, with D perhaps TRBD1 (5 bases). Trimming stripped 7 bases from V and 0 bases from J, with 9 bases between. The CDR3 has 14 residues. The germline gives CDR1 LNHDA, CDR2 SQIVND (reference sequence). CDR3 loop: CASTEQATNEKLFF. CDR3 nucleotides: TGTGCCAGTACGGAACAGGCAACTAATGAAAAACTGTTTTTT.

This clonotype was observed a few times. The gene calls are TRBV18 and TRBJ2-5; 7 bases map to TRBD1. V trimming: 4 bases; J trimming: 3 bases; junction bases outside the gene matches: 8. CDR3 length: 15 amino acids. Germline V gives CDR1 KGHSH, CDR2 LQKENI. The CDR3 nucleotides are TGTGCCAGCTCACTATGGACAGGAACGGAAGAGACCCAGTACTTC. Protein: CASSLWTGTEETQYF.

This chain joins TRBV12-3 or TRBV12-4 and TRBJ2-6; D is uncertain. The germline V and J ends were trimmed by 3 bases and 2 bases, with 8 bases remaining between them. CDR3 length: 15 residues. CDR3 in DNA: TGTGCCAGCAGTTTCCAAGTCCCTGGGGCCAACGTCCTGACTTTC. Translation gives CASSFQVPGANVLTF.

This clonotype was detected many times. This chain joins TRBV20-1 and TRBJ2-1; D is possibly TRBD1 (6 bases). The CDR3 runs to 14 residues. The V end was cut by 5 bases, the J end by 3 bases, with 14 bases between. Looked up from germline, CDR1 is DFQATT and CDR2 is SNEGSKA (reference sequence). The CDR3 bases are TGCAGTGCTCCGGGACAAAATTTCTACAATGAGCAGTTCTTC. As protein: CSAPGQNFYNEQFF.

This clonotype appeared many times. The V call is TRBV5-1, the J call TRBJ2-1, with TRBD2 matching 8 bases. This CDR3 contains 15 residues. V shed 2 bases and J 6 bases; nucleotides not matched to a gene: 7. Germline V gene sequence: CDR1 SGHRS, CDR2 YFSETQ. The CDR3 DNA reads TGCGCCAGCAGCTTTGAAGCGGGAGTCGGCAATGAGCAGTTCTTC. Protein: CASSFEAGVGNEQFF.

This clonotype was seen a handful of times. The chain employs TRBV3-1 and TRBJ1-2; unclear D gene. Trimming pared 0 bases from V and 4 bases from J, leaving 9 bases between. Germline CDR1 and CDR2: LGHDT and YNNKEL (reference sequence). The CDR3 loop spans 14 amino acids. CDR3 region: CASSQDPKFYGYTF. DNA of the CDR3: TGTGCCAGCAGCCAAGATCCGAAGTTCTATGGCTACACCTTC. The full variable domain, in which reference TRBV3-1 and TRBJ1-2 provide the parts outside the CDR3, is DTAVSQTPKYLVTQMGNDKSIKCEQNLGHDTMYWYKQDSKKFLKIMFSYNNKELIINETVPNRFSPKSPDKAHLNLHINSLELGDSAVYFCASSQDPKFYGYTFGSGTRLTVV.

This clonotype was detected ten times or more. The rearrangement joins TRBV28 to TRBJ2-7; perhaps D is TRBD1 or TRBD2 (5 bases each). The V end lost 7 bases, the J end lost 2 bases, and 18 bases lay between the germline ends. Germline CDR1 MDHEN, CDR2 SYDVKM. The CDR3 is made up of 15 amino acids. CDR3 region: CASNTGTLGPYEQYF. CDR3 DNA: TGTGCCAGCAATACCGGGACGCTAGGCCCCTACGAGCAGTACTTC.

V and J are TRBV9 and TRBJ1-1; no clear D. The V end was cut by 4 bases, the J end by 2 bases, with 12 bases between. CDR1 is SGDLS, CDR2 YYNGEE, per germline. The CDR3 runs to 14 residues. CDR3 DNA: TGTGCCAGCAGCCCCCTCAAGAGTAACACTGAAGCTTTCTTT. Translated, it gives CASSPLKSNTEAFF.

This clonotype appeared many times. The rearrangement joins TRBV9 to TRBJ2-1; D remains ambiguous. Germline loops: CDR1 SGDLS, CDR2 YYNGEE. CDR3 length equals 14 residues. Trimming took 4 bases from V and 5 from J, leaving 13 bases between them. The CDR3 region is CASSPTPFDNEQFF. The DNA for the CDR3 is TGTGCCAGCAGCCCAACCCCTTTCGACAATGAGCAGTTCTTC.

This clonotype was seen only a few times. The CDR3 DNA reads as TGTGCCAGCAACGAATTGACCGGGGAGCTGTTTTTT. It is translated as CASNELTGELFF. This chain links TRBV5-4 with TRBJ2-2; D gene ambiguous. V lost 6 bases, J lost 5 bases, and 8 bases lay in between. This CDR3 region has 12 residues. CDR1 and CDR2 from the germline V gene are SGHNT and YYREEE (reference sequence).

There are many counts of this clonotype. The chain recombines TRBV5-1 with TRBJ2-3, with 7 bases fitting TRBD2. Germline CDR1 SGHRS, CDR2 YFSETQ. V was pared by 3 bases and J by 1 base, with 2 bases of the junction left unmatched. The CDR3 loop spans 14 amino acids. The CDR3 nucleotides are TGCGCCAGCAGCTCAACTAGCGGCACAGATACGCAGTATTTT. Translation gives CASSSTSGTDTQYF.

This clonotype was detected ten times or more. This sequence joins TRBV11-3 and TRBJ1-1; D may be TRBD1 (6 bases). The CDR3 extends over 14 amino acids. Germline CDR1 SGHNT, CDR2 YENEEA. Trimming took off 0 bases at V and 4 bases at J, with 9 bases between the two ends. Written as DNA, the CDR3 is TGTGCCAGCAGCTTAGAGGGGGCCGGCACTGAAGCTTTCTTT. Translating it yields CASSLEGAGTEAFF. The full variable domain, completed using reference TRBV11-3 and TRBJ1-1, is EAGVVQSPRYKIIEKKQPVAFWCNPISGHNTLYWYLQNLGQGPELLIRYENEEAVDDSQLPKDRFSAERLKGVDSTLKIQPAELGDSAVYLCASSLEGAGTEAFFGQGTRLTVV.

This clonotype has only a few counts. The junction departs from the called germline gene at one end, perhaps through a read error. The rearrangement uses TRBV12-3 or TRBV12-4 and TRBJ2-6; D possibly matches TRBD1 or TRBD2 (5 bases each). The CDR3 sequence is 15 residues long. CDR3 region: CASRPDYSGANVLTF. The CDR3 DNA is TGTGCCAGCAGGCCCGACTACTCTGGGGCAAACGTCCTGACTTTC.

This clonotype has just a few counts. The chain couples TRBV20-1 to TRBJ2-1; D possibly corresponds to TRBD2 (5 bases). V dropped 3 bases and J dropped 9 bases, with 21 bases sitting between them. Germline CDR1 DFQATT, CDR2 SNEGSKA (reference sequence). This CDR3 comprises 15 residues. The chain's CDR3 is CSASIVGLALSEQFF. The CDR3 bases are TGCAGTGCTAGTATCGTAGGGCTAGCTTTGTCTGAGCAGTTCTTC.

V is TRBV10-3 and J is TRBJ2-3; D gene uncertain. From germline, CDR1 is ENHRY and CDR2 SYGVKD. Between the trimmed V and J ends, which lost 2 bases and 0 bases, there was a span of 6 bases. This CDR3 spans 14 amino acids. CDR3 in amino acids: CAISEPASTDTQYF. Here the CDR3 DNA reads TGTGCCATCAGTGAGCCGGCGAGCACAGATACGCAGTATTTT.

This clonotype was seen repeatedly, ten times or more. The rearrangement uses TRBV7-2 and TRBJ2-3, with TRBD2 identical over 7 bases. CDR1 SGHTA and CDR2 FQGNSA come from the germline V gene. With V trimmed by 1 base and J by 2 bases, 6 bases remained unmatched. CDR3 length: 16 amino acids. The CDR3 protein is CASSLDAGAITDTQYF. The DNA of the CDR3 is TGTGCCAGCAGCTTAGATGCGGGAGCCATCACAGATACGCAGTATTTT.

CDR3 sequence (DNA): TGTGCCAGCGGGACTAGCGGGGATGAGCAGTACTTC. Its protein is CASGTSGDEQYF. The chain links TRBV19 to TRBJ2-7; 13 bases align to TRBD2. The germline V gene has CDR1 LNHDA and CDR2 SQIVND (reference sequence). This CDR3 has 12 amino acids. V was clipped by 9 bases and J by 7 bases; unmatched bases: 3.

The chain recombines TRBV3-1 with TRBJ2-1, with 8 bases matching TRBD2. V shed 4 bases, J shed 8 bases, and the junction held 16 bases outside the gene matches. Germline CDR1 LGHDT, CDR2 YNNKEL (reference sequence). There are 17 residues in the CDR3. As DNA, the CDR3 is TGTGCCAGCAGCCTCCGTCGGGTAGCGGGAACCACCCATGAGCAGTTCTTC. This translates into CASSLRRVAGTTHEQFF.

This clonotype has ten or more counts. The chain links TRBV5-4 to TRBJ2-3, with 7 bases lining up with TRBD1. The CDR3 has 18 residues. V lost 0 bases and J lost 0; bases outside the gene matches: 10. CDR1 SGHNT and CDR2 YYREEE come from the germline V gene (reference sequence). CDR3 sequence: CASSLGGYSGQSTDTQYF. In DNA form, the CDR3 reads TGTGCCAGCAGCTTGGGGGGATACTCGGGACAGAGCACAGATACGCAGTATTTT.